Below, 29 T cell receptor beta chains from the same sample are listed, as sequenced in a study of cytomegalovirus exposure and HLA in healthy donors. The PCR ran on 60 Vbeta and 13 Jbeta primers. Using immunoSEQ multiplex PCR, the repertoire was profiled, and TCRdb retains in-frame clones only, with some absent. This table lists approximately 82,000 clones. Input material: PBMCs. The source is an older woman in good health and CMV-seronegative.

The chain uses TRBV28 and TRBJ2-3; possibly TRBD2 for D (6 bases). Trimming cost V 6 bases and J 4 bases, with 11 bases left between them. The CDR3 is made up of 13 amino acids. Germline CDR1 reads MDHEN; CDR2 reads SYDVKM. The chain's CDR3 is CASRYPGADTQYF. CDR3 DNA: TGTGCCAGCAGATATCCGGGGGCAGATACGCAGTATTTT.

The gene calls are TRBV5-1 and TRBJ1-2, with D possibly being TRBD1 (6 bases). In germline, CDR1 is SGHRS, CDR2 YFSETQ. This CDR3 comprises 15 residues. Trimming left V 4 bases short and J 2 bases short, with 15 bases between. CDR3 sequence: CASSEGGGENYGYTF. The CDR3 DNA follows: TGCGCCAGCAGCGAAGGCGGGGGCGAGAACTATGGCTACACCTTC.

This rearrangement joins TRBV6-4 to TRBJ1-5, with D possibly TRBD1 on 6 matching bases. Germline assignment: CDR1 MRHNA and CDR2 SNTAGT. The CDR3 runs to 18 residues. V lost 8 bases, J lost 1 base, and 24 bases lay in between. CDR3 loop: CASGGRWGGELSNQPQHF. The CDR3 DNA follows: TGTGCCAGCGGGGGGCGCTGGGGGGGGGAGTTAAGCAATCAGCCCCAGCATTTT.

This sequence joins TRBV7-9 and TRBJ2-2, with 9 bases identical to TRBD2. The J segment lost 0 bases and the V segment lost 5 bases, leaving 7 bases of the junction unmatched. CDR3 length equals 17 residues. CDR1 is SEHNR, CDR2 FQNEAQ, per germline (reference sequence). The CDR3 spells CASSPLPSGTNTGELFF. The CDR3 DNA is TGTGCCAGCAGCCCTCTACCTAGCGGGACGAACACCGGGGAGCTGTTTTTT.

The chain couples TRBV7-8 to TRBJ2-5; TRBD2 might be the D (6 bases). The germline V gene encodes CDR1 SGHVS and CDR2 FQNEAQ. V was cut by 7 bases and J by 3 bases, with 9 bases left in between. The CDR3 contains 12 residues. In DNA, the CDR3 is TGTGCCAGCACACGCGGGGAAGAGACCCAGTACTTC. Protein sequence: CASTRGEETQYF.

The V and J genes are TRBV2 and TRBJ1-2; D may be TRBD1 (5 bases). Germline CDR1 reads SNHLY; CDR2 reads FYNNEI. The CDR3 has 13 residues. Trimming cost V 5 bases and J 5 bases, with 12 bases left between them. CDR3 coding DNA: TGTGCCAGCAGTCCTAACAGGCTATATGGCTACACCTTC. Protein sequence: CASSPNRLYGYTF.

As DNA, the CDR3 is TGTGCCAGTAGTCTGGGGACTAGCGGGAACCTCCCAGATACGCAGTATTTT. Translated: CASSLGTSGNLPDTQYF. This rearrangement joins TRBV19 to TRBJ2-3; 13 nucleotides match TRBD2. The CDR3 spans 17 residues. V lost 5 bases and J lost 4; bases outside the gene matches: 9. Germline V gives CDR1 LNHDA, CDR2 SQIVND (reference sequence).

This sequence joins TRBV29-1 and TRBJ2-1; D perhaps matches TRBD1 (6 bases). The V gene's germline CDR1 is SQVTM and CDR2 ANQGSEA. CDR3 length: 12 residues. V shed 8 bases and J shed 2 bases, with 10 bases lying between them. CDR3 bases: TGCAGCACGACAGGACCCTACAATGAGCAGTTCTTC. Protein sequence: CSTTGPYNEQFF.

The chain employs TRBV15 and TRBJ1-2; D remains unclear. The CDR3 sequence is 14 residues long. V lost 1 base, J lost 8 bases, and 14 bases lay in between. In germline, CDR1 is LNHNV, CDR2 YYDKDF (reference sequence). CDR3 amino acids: CATSRVSRSLGYTF. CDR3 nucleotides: TGTGCCACCAGCAGAGTTTCTCGGAGTCTGGGCTACACCTTC.

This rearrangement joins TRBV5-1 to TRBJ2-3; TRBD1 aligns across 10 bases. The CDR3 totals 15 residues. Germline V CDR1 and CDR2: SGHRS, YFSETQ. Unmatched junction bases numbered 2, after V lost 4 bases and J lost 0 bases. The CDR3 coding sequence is TGCGCCAGCAGCCGGGACAGGGGTAGCACAGATACGCAGTATTTT. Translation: CASSRDRGSTDTQYF.

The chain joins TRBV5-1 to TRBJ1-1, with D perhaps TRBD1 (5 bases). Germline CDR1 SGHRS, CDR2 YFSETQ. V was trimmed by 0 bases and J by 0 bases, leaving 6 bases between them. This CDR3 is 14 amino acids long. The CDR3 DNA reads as TGCGCCAGCAGCTTGGAGGGGCTGAACACTGAAGCTTTCTTT. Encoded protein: CASSLEGLNTEAFF.

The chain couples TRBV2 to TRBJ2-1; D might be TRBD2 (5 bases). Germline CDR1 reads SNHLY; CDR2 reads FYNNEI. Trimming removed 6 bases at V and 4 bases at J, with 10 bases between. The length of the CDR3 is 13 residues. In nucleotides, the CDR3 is TGTGCCAGCAGGGCTGGCGGGTACAATGAGCAGTTCTTC. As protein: CASRAGGYNEQFF.

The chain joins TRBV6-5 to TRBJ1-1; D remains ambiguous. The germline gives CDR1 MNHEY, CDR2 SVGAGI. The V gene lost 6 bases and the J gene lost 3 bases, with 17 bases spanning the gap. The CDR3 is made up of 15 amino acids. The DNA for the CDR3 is TGTGCCAGCAGCCCGATGGACCGAGGGCACACTGAAGCTTTCTTT. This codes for CASSPMDRGHTEAFF.

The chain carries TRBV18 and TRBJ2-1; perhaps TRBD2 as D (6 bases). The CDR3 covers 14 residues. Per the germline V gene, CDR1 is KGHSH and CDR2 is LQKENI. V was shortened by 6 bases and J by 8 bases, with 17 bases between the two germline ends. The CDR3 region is CASSPSEGLDEQFF. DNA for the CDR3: TGTGCCAGCTCCCCCTCGGAGGGTCTGGATGAGCAGTTCTTC.

CDR3 region: CASSFGLAGGPLDTQYF. CDR3 DNA sequence: TGTGCCAGCAGCTTCGGACTAGCGGGAGGGCCTTTGGATACGCAGTATTTT. The V and J genes are TRBV11-3 and TRBJ2-3, with 15 bases lining up with TRBD2. This CDR3 region has 17 residues. The V gene end was trimmed by 3 bases and the J gene end by 6 bases; junction bases not matched to a gene: 7. The germline gives CDR1 SGHNT, CDR2 YENEEA.

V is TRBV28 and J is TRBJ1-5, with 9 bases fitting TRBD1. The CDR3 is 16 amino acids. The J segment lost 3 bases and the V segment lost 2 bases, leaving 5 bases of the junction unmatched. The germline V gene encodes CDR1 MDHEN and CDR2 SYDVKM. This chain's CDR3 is CASSLADRGDNQPQHF. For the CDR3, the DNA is TGTGCCAGCAGTTTAGCCGACAGGGGGGACAATCAGCCCCAGCATTTT.

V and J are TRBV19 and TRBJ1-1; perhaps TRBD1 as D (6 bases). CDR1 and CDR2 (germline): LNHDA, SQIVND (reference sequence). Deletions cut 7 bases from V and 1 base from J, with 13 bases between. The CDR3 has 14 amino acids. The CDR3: CASIGTYSNTEAFF. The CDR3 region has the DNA TGTGCCAGTATAGGGACATATTCGAACACTGAAGCTTTCTTT.

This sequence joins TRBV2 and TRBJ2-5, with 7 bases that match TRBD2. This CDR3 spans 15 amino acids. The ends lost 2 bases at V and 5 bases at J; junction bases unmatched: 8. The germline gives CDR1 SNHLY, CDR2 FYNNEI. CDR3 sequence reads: CASSEPNLGGETQYF. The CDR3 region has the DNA TGTGCCAGCAGTGAACCCAATCTGGGAGGGGAGACCCAGTACTTC.

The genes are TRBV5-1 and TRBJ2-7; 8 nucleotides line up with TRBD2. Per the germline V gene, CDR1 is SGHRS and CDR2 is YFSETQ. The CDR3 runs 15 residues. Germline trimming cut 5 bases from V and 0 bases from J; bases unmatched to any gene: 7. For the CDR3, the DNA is TGCGCCAGCAGTTGGTTAGGGACTAGCTCCTACGAGCAGTACTTC. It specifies CASSWLGTSSYEQYF. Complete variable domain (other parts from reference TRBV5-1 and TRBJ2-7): KAGVTQTPRYLIKTRGQQVTLSCSPISGHRSVSWYQQTPGQGLQFLFEYFSETQRNKGNFPGRFSGRQFSNSRSEMNVSTLELGDSALYLCASSWLGTSSYEQYFGPGTRLTVT.

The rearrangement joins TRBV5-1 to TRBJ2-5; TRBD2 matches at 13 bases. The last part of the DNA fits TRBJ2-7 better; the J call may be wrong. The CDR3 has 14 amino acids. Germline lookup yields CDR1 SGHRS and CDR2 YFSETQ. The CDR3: CASRGTSGTYEQYF. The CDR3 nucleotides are TGCGCCAGCAGAGGGACTAGCGGGACCTACGAGCAGTACTTC.

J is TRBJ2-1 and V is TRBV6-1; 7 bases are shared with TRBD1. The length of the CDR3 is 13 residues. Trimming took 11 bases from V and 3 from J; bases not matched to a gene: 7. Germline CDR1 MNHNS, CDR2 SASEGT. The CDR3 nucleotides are TGTGCCTACCGGGACAGCCTCTACAATGAGCAGTTCTTC. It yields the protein CAYRDSLYNEQFF.

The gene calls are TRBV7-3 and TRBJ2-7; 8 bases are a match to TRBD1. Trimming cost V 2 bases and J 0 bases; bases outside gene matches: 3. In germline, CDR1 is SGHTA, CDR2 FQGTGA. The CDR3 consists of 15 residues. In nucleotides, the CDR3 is TGTGCCAGCAGCTTAGGACAGGGTAACTCCTACGAGCAGTACTTC. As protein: CASSLGQGNSYEQYF.

The chain's CDR3 is CASSLGESYEQYF. CDR3 DNA sequence: TGTGCCAGCAGTTTAGGAGAATCCTACGAGCAGTACTTC. The J gene is TRBJ2-7, the V gene TRBV6-6, with D unresolved. Germline V gene data show CDR1 as MNHNY and CDR2 as SVGAGI (reference sequence). The V gene lost 4 bases and the J gene lost 1 base, with 8 bases spanning the gap. The CDR3 sequence is 13 residues long.

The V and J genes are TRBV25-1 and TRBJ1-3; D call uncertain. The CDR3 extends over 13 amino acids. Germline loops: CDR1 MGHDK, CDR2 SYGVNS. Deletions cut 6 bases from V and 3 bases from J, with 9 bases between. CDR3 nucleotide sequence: TGTGCCAGCAGCCTTTATTTTGGAAACACCATATATTTT. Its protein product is CASSLYFGNTIYF.

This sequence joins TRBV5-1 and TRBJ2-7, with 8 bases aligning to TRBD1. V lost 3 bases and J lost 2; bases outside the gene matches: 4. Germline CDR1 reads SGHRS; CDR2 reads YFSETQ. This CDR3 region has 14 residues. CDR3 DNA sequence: TGCGCCAGCAGCTACGGACAGGGCCCCTACGAGCAGTACTTC. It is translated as CASSYGQGPYEQYF.

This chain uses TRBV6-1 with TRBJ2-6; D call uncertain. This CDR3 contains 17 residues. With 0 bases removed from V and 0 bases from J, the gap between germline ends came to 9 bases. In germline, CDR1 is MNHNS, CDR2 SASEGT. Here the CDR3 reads CASSEALGRSGANVLTF. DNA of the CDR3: TGTGCCAGCAGTGAAGCCCTTGGCCGCTCTGGGGCCAACGTCCTGACTTTC.

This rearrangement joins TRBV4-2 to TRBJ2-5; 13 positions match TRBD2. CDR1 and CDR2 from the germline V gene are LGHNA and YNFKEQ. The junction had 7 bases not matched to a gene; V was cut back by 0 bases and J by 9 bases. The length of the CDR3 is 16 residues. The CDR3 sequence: CASSQELAGGDAAQYF. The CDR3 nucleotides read TGTGCCAGCAGCCAAGAACTAGCGGGAGGGGACGCGGCCCAGTACTTC.

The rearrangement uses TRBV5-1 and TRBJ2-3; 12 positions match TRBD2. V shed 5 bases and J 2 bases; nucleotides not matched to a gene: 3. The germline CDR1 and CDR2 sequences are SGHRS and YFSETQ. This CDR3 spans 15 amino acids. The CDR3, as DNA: TGCGCCAGCAGTTGGACTAGCGGGGACACAGATACGCAGTATTTT. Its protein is CASSWTSGDTDTQYF. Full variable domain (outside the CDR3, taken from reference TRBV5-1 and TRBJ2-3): KAGVTQTPRYLIKTRGQQVTLSCSPISGHRSVSWYQQTPGQGLQFLFEYFSETQRNKGNFPGRFSGRQFSNSRSEMNVSTLELGDSALYLCASSWTSGDTDTQYFGPGTRLTVL.

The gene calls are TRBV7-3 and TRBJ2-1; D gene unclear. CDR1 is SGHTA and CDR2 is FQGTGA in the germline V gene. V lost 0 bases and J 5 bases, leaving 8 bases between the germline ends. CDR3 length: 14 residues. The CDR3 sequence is CASSLTSVNNEQFF. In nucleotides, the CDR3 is TGTGCCAGCAGCTTAACCTCGGTGAACAATGAGCAGTTCTTC.